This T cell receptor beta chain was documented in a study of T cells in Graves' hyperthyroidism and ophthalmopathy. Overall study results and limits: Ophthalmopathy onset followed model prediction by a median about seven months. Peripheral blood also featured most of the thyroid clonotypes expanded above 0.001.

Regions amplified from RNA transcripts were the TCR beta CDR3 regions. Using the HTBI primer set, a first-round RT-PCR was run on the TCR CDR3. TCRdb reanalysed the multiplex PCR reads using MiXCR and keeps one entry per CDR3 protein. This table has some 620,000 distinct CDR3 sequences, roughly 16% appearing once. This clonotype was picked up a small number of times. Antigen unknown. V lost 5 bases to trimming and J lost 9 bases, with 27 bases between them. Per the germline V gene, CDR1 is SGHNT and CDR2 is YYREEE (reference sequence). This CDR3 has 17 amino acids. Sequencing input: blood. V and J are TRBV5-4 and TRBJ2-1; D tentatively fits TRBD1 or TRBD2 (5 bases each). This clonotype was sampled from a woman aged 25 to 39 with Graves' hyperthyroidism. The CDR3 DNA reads TGTGCCAGCAGTCCATCAGACTTGGGACCCCGGCGGAGTGAGCAGTTCTTC. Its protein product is CASSPSDLGPRRSEQFF.